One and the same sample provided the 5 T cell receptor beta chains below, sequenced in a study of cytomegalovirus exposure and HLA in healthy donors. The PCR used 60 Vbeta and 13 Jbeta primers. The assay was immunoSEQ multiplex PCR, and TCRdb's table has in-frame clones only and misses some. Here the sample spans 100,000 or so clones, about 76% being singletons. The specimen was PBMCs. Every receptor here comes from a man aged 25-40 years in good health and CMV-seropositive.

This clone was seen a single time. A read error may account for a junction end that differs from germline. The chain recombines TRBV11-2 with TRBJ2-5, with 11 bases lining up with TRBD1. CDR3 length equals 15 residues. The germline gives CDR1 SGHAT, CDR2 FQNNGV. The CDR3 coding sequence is TGTGCCAACAGCTTGGGGACAGGGGGTATGGAGACCCAGTACTTC. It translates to CANSLGTGGMETQYF.

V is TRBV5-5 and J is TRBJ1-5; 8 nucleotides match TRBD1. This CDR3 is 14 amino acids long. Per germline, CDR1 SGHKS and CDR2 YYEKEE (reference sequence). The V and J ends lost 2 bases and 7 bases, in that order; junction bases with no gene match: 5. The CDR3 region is CASSFGQGLQPQHF. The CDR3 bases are TGTGCCAGCAGCTTCGGACAGGGTCTCCAGCCCCAGCATTTT.

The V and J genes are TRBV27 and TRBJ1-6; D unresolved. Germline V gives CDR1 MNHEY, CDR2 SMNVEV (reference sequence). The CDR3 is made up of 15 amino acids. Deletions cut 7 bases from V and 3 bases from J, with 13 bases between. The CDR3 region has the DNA TGTGCCAGCACCCGCCGGGGTATCTATAATTCACCCCTCCACTTT. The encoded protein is CASTRRGIYNSPLHF.

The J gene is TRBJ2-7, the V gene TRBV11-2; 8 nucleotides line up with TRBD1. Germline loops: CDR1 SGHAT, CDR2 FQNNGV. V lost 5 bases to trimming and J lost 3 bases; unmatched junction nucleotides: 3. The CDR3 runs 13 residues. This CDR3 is CASSPTGGYEQYF. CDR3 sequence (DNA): TGTGCCAGCAGCCCTACAGGGGGCTACGAGCAGTACTTC.

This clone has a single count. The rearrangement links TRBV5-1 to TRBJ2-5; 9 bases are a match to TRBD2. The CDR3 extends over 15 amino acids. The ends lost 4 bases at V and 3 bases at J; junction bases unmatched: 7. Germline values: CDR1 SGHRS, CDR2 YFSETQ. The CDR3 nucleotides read TGCGCCAGCAGCCCGCTGACTAGCGGTAAAGAGACCCAGTACTTC. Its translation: CASSPLTSGKETQYF. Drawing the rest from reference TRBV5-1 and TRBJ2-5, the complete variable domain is KAGVTQTPRYLIKTRGQQVTLSCSPISGHRSVSWYQQTPGQGLQFLFEYFSETQRNKGNFPGRFSGRQFSNSRSEMNVSTLELGDSALYLCASSPLTSGKETQYFGPGTRLLVL.